This TCR beta chain came from a study of OX40 agonist ivuxolimab in advanced cancers. Background on the study: Patients took ivuxolimab, an agonistic anti-OX40 (CD134) antibody. Partial responses occurred in three patients (one hepatocellular carcinoma, two cutaneous melanoma).

Only in-frame clones appear in the TCRdb table, and some are missing; sequencing was by immunoSEQ multiplex PCR. The repertoire holds about 80,000 clones, with roughly nine tenths as singletons. Autoimmune disease history or systemic immunosuppression was exclusionary. Blood samples were obtained at baseline, cycle 4 day 1, and cycle 7 day 1. Unmatched junction bases numbered 4, after V lost 4 bases and J lost 6 bases. This CDR3 spans 14 amino acids. Germline CDR1 is SNHLY and CDR2 is FYNNEI. The specimen was CD4+ or CD8+ T cells sorted from blood, collected in a trial of the OX40 agonist ivuxolimab. The gene calls are TRBV2 and TRBJ2-1; 9 positions match TRBD2. This TCR was sampled from an adult with an advanced solid tumor such as melanoma, head and neck, liver or kidney cancer. The CDR3 here is CASSGLAGVNEQFF. CDR3 nucleotide sequence: TGTGCCAGCAGTGGGTTAGCGGGAGTCAATGAGCAGTTCTTC.